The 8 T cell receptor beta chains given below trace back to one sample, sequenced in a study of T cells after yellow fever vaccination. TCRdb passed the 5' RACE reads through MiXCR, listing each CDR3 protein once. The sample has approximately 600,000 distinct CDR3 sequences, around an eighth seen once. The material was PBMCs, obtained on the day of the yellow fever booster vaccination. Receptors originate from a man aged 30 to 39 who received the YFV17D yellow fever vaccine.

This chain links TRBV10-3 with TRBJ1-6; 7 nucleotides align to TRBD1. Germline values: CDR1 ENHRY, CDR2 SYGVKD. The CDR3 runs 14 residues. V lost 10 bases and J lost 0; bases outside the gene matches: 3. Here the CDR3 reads CATTGSSYNSPLHF. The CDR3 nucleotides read TGTGCCACGACAGGGAGCTCCTATAATTCACCCCTCCACTTT.

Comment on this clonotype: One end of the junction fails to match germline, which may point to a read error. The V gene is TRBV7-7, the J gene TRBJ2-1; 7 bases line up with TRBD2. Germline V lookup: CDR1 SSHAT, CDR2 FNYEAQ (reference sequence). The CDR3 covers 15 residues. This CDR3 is CASSPREASRNEQFF. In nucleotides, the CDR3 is TGTGCTAGCAGCCCCCGGGAGGCCTCTCGGAATGAGCAGTTCTTC.

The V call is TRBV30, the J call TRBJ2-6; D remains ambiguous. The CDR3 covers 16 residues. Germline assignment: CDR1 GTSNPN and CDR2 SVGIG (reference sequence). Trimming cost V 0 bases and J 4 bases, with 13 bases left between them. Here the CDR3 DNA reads TGTGCCTGGAGTGTATACATAGGACCCGGGGCCAACGTCCTGACTTTC. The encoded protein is CAWSVYIGPGANVLTF.

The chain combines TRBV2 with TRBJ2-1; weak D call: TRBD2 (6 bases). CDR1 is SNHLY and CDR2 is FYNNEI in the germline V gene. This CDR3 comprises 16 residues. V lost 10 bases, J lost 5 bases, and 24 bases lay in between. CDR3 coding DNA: TGTGCCACAAGCGCGTTGATTGGGGGGAGCGACAATGAGCAGTTCTTC. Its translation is CATSALIGGSDNEQFF. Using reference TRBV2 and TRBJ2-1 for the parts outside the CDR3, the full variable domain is EPEVTQTPSHQVTQMGQEVILRCVPISNHLYFYWYRQILGQKVEFLVSFYNNEISEKSEIFDDQFSVERPDGSNFTLKIRSTKLEDSAMYFCATSALIGGSDNEQFFGPGTRLTVL.

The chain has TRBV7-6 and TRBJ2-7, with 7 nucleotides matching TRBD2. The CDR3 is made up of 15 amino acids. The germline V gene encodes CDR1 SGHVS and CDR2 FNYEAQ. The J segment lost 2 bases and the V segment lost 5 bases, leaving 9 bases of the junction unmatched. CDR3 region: CASSIKAGSTYEQYF. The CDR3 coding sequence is TGTGCCAGCAGCATCAAAGCGGGGTCGACCTACGAGCAGTACTTC.

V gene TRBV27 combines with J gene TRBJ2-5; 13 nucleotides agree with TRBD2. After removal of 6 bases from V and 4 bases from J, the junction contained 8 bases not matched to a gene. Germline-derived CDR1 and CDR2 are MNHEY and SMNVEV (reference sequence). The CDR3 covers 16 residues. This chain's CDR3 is CASRTGTSGILETQYF. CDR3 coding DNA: TGTGCCAGCAGAACCGGGACTAGCGGGATTTTAGAGACCCAGTACTTC.

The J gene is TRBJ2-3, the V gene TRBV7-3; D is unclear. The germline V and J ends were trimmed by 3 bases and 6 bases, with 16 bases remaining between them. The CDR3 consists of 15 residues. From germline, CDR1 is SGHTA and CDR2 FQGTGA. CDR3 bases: TGTGCCAGCAGCTTCGGTGGGCTGGCTGATGATACGCAGTATTTT. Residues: CASSFGGLADDTQYF.

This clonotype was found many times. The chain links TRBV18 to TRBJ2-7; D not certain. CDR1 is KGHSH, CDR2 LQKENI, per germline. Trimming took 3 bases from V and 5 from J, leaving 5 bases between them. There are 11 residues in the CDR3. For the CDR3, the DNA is TGTGCCAGCTCACCGGCCGACGAGCAGTACTTC. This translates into CASSPADEQYF.